The 13 T cell receptor beta chains reported below all come from one sample, sequenced in a study of blood T cell repertoires in COVID-19 (dated by TCRdb to between 2020 and 2021). The library was prepared using the immunoSEQ multiplex PCR assay. TCRdb carries this immuneACCESS record with in-frame sequences only. Its versions omit some clonotypes, under half of them owing to an unresolved V gene in the studies checked, with the rest unexplained. Within this sample are roughly 150,000 clones, with 80% of them counted one time only. Roughly 4.7% of the sample belongs to the ten largest clones. Sequencing was carried out using peripheral blood. These receptors came from a woman aged 45-60 years with acute or convalescent COVID-19.

CDR3 DNA sequence: TGTGCCAGCAGTCGACAGGCCTACTACGAGCAGTACTTC. As protein: CASSRQAYYEQYF. The gene calls are TRBV12-3 or TRBV12-4 and TRBJ2-7, with D possibly matching TRBD1 (6 bases). Trimming took 5 bases from V and 3 from J, leaving 11 bases between them. The CDR3 extends over 13 amino acids.

The rearrangement links TRBV30 to TRBJ2-7, with 9 bases aligning to TRBD2. V gave up 1 base and J gave up 8 bases; unmatched junction bases: 3. This CDR3 has 12 amino acids. Germline V gene data show CDR1 as GTSNPN and CDR2 as SVGIG (reference sequence). CDR3 DNA: TGTGCCTGGAGTGGGGCGGGGGGGAAGCAGTACTTC. It codes for CAWSGAGGKQYF.

The chain carries TRBV6-1 and TRBJ1-2; 7 bases map to TRBD1. This CDR3 comprises 15 residues. Germline assignment: CDR1 MNHNS and CDR2 SASEGT. V lost 0 bases, J lost 4 bases, and 5 bases stayed unmatched. CDR3 protein: CASSEAGGQSYGYTF. The CDR3 bases are TGTGCCAGCAGTGAAGCAGGGGGACAGTCCTATGGCTACACCTTC.

This sequence joins TRBV29-1 and TRBJ1-1; a weak D match, TRBD1 (5 bases). This CDR3 comprises 15 residues. Trimming removed 1 base at V and 1 base at J, with 13 bases between. CDR1 is SQVTM and CDR2 is ANQGSEA in the germline V gene. The CDR3 DNA reads TGCAGCGTTGAAGTTTGGGGGGGACGGAACACTGAAGCTTTCTTT. This sequence encodes CSVEVWGGRNTEAFF.

V is TRBV7-9 and J is TRBJ2-1, with D tentatively TRBD1 (5 bases). The length of the CDR3 is 14 residues. Between the trimmed V and J ends, which lost 5 bases and 5 bases, there was a span of 13 bases. Per the germline V gene, CDR1 is SEHNR and CDR2 is FQNEAQ (reference sequence). CDR3 DNA: TGTGCCAGCAGCCTTTCAGGGCAGCACAATGAGCAGTTCTTC. Translated: CASSLSGQHNEQFF.

The chain combines TRBV11-2 with TRBJ2-7; TRBD1 aligns across 8 bases. V was pared by 5 bases and J by 1 base, with 19 bases of the junction left unmatched. Per germline, CDR1 SGHAT and CDR2 FQNNGV. The CDR3 loop spans 19 amino acids. CDR3 residues: CASSDHYWIEQGESYEQYF. CDR3 DNA sequence: TGTGCCAGCAGCGACCACTACTGGATTGAACAGGGGGAGTCCTACGAGCAGTACTTC.

The V and J genes are TRBV18 and TRBJ2-5; TRBD1 matches 7 bases. CDR1 KGHSH and CDR2 LQKENI come from the germline V gene. The CDR3 runs 13 residues. J lost 5 bases, V lost 4 bases, and 4 bases had no gene match. The CDR3 coding sequence is TGTGCCAGCTCACGCGACAGGGTCGAGACCCAGTACTTC. It encodes CASSRDRVETQYF.

The J gene is TRBJ2-7, the V gene TRBV28; 9 bases fit TRBD1. The length of the CDR3 is 14 residues. CDR1 is MDHEN, CDR2 SYDVKM, per germline. V lost 3 bases to trimming and J lost 8 bases; unmatched junction nucleotides: 8. The CDR3 DNA is TGTGCCAGCAGTTTCCGTCAAACAGGGGGCAAGCAGTACTTC. Encoded protein: CASSFRQTGGKQYF.

The rearrangement joins TRBV28 to TRBJ1-1; D unresolved. This CDR3 is 11 amino acids long. CDR1 is MDHEN and CDR2 is SYDVKM in the germline V gene. The germline V and J ends were trimmed by 3 bases and 8 bases, with 7 bases remaining between them. CDR3 loop: CASSLTTEAFF. CDR3 sequence (DNA): TGTGCCAGCAGTTTGACAACCGAAGCTTTCTTT.

The gene calls are TRBV11-2 and TRBJ2-4, with 10 bases that match TRBD2. This CDR3 comprises 16 residues. The germline V gene has CDR1 SGHAT and CDR2 FQNNGV. V was clipped by 5 bases and J by 7 bases; unmatched bases: 11. This CDR3 reads CASSDLGTSVNNIQYF. The CDR3 bases are TGTGCCAGCAGCGACCTGGGGACTAGCGTAAACAACATTCAGTACTTC.

This clone was recorded only once. The chain carries TRBV4-3 and TRBJ2-2, with unresolved D. The CDR3 has 14 residues. Germline V gives CDR1 LGHNA, CDR2 YSLEER. Trimming left V 1 base short and J 4 bases short, with 7 bases between. The CDR3 DNA is TGCGCCAGCAGCCAAGGGCAGTTCACCGGGGAGCTGTTTTTT. Its protein is CASSQGQFTGELFF.

The chain has TRBV4-3 and TRBJ1-2, with D perhaps TRBD1 (6 bases). Germline V CDR1 and CDR2: LGHNA, YSLEER. V was trimmed by 0 bases and J by 7 bases, leaving 12 bases between them. The CDR3 runs 14 residues. The CDR3 loop reads CASSQDGGDVGYTF. DNA of the CDR3: TGCGCCAGCAGCCAAGATGGGGGCGACGTTGGCTACACCTTC.

The genes are TRBV3-1 (or the pseudogene TRBV3-2) and TRBJ1-2; D remains ambiguous. In germline, CDR1 is LGHDT, CDR2 YNNKEL (reference sequence). V was trimmed by 4 bases and J by 10 bases, leaving 13 bases between them. The CDR3 has 12 amino acids. CDR3 DNA: TGTGCCAGCAGCCTAACAAACGAGGCCTACACCTTC. Translated: CASSLTNEAYTF.